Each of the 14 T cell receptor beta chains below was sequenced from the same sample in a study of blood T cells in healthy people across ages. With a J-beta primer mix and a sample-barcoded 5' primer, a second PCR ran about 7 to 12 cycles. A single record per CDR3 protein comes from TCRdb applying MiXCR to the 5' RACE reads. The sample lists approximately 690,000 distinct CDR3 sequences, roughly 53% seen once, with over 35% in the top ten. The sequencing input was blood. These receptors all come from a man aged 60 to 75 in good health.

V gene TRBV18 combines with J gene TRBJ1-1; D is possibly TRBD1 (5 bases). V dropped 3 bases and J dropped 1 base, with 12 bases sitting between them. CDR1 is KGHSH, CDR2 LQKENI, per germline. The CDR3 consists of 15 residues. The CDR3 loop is CASSPDSSPNTEAFF. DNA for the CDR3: TGTGCCAGCTCACCCGACAGTTCCCCGAACACTGAAGCTTTCTTT.

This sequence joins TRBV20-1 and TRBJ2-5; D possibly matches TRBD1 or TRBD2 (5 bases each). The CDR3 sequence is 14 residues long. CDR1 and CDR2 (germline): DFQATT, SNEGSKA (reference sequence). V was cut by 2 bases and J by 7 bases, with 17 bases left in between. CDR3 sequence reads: CSARRPGLQGTQYF. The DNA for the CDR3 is TGCAGTGCTAGACGCCCGGGGCTTCAGGGGACCCAGTACTTC.

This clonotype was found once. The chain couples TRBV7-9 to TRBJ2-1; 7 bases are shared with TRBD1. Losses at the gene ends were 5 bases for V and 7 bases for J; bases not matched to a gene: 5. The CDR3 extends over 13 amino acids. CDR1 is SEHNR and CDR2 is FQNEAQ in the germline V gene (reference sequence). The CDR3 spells CASSPSGQNEQFF. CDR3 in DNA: TGTGCCAGCAGCCCCTCGGGACAGAATGAGCAGTTCTTC.

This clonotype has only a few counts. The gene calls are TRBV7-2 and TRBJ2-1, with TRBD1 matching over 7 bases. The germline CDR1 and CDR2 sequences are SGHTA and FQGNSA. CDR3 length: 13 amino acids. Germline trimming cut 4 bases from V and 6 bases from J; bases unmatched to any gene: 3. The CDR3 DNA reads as TGTGCCAGCAGCTCTTACAGGGGCAATGAGCAGTTCTTC. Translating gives CASSSYRGNEQFF.

This chain's CDR3 is CSAARTGRPYEQYF. CDR3 DNA: TGCAGTGCTGCCCGGACAGGGCGGCCCTACGAGCAGTACTTC. The V and J genes are TRBV20-1 and TRBJ2-7, with 8 bases fitting TRBD1. CDR1 and CDR2 (germline): DFQATT, SNEGSKA (reference sequence). The length of the CDR3 is 14 residues. V trimming: 5 bases; J trimming: 2 bases; junction bases outside the gene matches: 8.

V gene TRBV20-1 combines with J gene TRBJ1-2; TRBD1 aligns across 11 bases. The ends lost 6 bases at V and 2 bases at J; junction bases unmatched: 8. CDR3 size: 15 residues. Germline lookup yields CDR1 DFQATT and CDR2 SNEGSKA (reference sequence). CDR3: CSAPGTGGSNYGYTF. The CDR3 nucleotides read TGCAGTGCCCCCGGGACAGGGGGGTCAAACTATGGCTACACCTTC.

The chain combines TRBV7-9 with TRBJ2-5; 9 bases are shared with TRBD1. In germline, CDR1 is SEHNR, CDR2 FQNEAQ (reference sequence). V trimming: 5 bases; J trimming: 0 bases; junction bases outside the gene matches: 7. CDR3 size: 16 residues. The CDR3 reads CASSKSGTGYQETQYF. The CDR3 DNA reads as TGTGCCAGCAGCAAAAGCGGGACAGGGTACCAAGAGACCCAGTACTTC.

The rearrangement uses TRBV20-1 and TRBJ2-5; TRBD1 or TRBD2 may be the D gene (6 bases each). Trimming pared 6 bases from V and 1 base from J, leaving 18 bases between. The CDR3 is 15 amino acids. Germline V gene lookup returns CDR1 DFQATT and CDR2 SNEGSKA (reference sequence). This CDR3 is CSARGGPAAQETQYF. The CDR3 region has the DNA TGCAGTGCCAGGGGAGGCCCCGCGGCCCAAGAGACCCAGTACTTC.

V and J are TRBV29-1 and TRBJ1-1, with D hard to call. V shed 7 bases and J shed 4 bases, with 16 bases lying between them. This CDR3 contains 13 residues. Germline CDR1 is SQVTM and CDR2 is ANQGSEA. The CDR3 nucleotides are TGCAGCGCCTCGGCGGCGGTCGGCACTGAAGCTTTCTTT. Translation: CSASAAVGTEAFF. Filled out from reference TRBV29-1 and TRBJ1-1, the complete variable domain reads SAVISQKPSRDICQRGTSLTIQCQVDSQVTMMFWYRQQPGQSLTLIATANQGSEATYESGFVIDKFPISRPNLTFSTLTVSNMSPEDSSIYLCSASAAVGTEAFFGQGTRLTVV.

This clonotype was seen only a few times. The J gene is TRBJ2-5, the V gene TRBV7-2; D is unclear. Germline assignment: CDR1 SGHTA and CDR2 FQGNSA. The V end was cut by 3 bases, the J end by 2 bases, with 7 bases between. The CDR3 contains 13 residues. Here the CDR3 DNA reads TGTGCCAGCAGCTTGAGTATTCAAGAGACCCAGTACTTC. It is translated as CASSLSIQETQYF.

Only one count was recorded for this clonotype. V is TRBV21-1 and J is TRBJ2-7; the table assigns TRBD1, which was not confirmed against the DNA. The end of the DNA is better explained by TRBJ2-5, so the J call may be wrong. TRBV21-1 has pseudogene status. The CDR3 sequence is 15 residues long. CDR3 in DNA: TGTGCCAGCGGCAACACCAGGGGGCTCGGGGAGACCCAGTACTTC. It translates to CASGNTRGLGETQYF.

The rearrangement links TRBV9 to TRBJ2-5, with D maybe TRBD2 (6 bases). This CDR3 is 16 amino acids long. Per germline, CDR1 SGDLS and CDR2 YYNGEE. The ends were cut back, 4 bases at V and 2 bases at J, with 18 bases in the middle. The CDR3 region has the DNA TGTGCCAGCAGCTCAGGAGGGGCTAGCGTACAAGAGACCCAGTACTTC. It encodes CASSSGGASVQETQYF.

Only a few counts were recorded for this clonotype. The CDR3 loop reads CSARDGGTSGEQYF. DNA for the CDR3: TGCAGTGCTAGAGATGGCGGGACCTCCGGCGAGCAGTACTTC. V usage is TRBV20-1 and J usage is TRBJ2-7; maybe TRBD2 (6 bases). The CDR3 is made up of 14 amino acids. Trimming stripped 0 bases from V and 6 bases from J, with 15 bases between. The germline V gene encodes CDR1 DFQATT and CDR2 SNEGSKA (reference sequence).

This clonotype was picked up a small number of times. The DNA of the CDR3 is TGTGCCAGCAGCCCGGGCAGAGGCGCCGCAGTCACGCAGTATTTT. Amino acid sequence: CASSPGRGAAVTQYF. The chain links TRBV4-2 to TRBJ2-3; D uncertain. With 4 bases removed from V and 9 bases from J, the gap between germline ends came to 20 bases. In germline, CDR1 is LGHNA, CDR2 YNFKEQ. The CDR3 contains 15 residues.